The rows below give T cell receptor beta chains drawn from one sample of a study of cytomegalovirus exposure and HLA in healthy donors. Profiling relied on immunoSEQ multiplex PCR, and the TCRdb table lists in-frame clones only, not all of them. Here the sample table reports approximately 58,000 clones. Material: PBMCs. The receptors derive from a man aged 25 to 40 in good health and CMV-seropositive. CDR3s include the opening cysteine and the closing phenylalanine or tryptophan. The order of the fields is D gene, V gene, J gene, CDR3 DNA, CDR3 protein. D genes are given only for firm matches.

d_call: -
v_call: TRBV7-9
j_call: TRBJ1-5
cdr3_nt: TGTGCCAGCAGCTTAGGAGGTCAGGGGACCCAGCATTTT
cdr3_aa: CASSLGGQGTQHF

d_call: TRBD1
v_call: TRBV30
j_call: TRBJ2-2
cdr3_nt: TGTGCCTGTCGCGGACAGGGGGGAACCGGGGAGCTGTTTTTT
cdr3_aa: CACRGQGGTGELFF

d_call: -
v_call: TRBV18
j_call: TRBJ2-1
cdr3_nt: TGTGCCAGCTCACCGGGAGGTGATGAGCAGTTCTTC
cdr3_aa: CASSPGGDEQFF

d_call: TRBD1
v_call: TRBV19
j_call: TRBJ2-7
cdr3_nt: TGTGCCAGTAGTCCTCAGGACAGGGGTCGCTACGAGCAGTACTTC
cdr3_aa: CASSPQDRGRYEQYF

d_call: -
v_call: TRBV6-1
j_call: TRBJ1-5
cdr3_nt: TGTGCCAGCAGTGACCCCCGACAATTTAATCAGCCCCAGCATTTT
cdr3_aa: CASSDPRQFNQPQHF

d_call: TRBD1
v_call: TRBV29-1
j_call: TRBJ1-2
cdr3_nt: TGCAGCGGATATACAGGGGGATACTATGGCTACACCTTC
cdr3_aa: CSGYTGGYYGYTF

d_call: TRBD1
v_call: TRBV11-2
j_call: TRBJ1-1
cdr3_nt: TGTGCCAGCAGCTTAAGGTTCGGGACAGTCACTGAAGCTTTCTTT
cdr3_aa: CASSLRFGTVTEAFF

d_call: -
v_call: TRBV29-1
j_call: TRBJ2-7
cdr3_nt: TGCAGCGTTGAAGATCAGCCAAAGAGGTACTACGAGCAGTACTTC
cdr3_aa: CSVEDQPKRYYEQYF

d_call: -
v_call: TRBV4-1
j_call: TRBJ2-5
cdr3_nt: TGCGCCAGCAGCCACGAGGGATCCAGCGTCGAGACCCAGTACTTC
cdr3_aa: CASSHEGSSVETQYF

d_call: TRBD2
v_call: TRBV6-4
j_call: TRBJ2-3
cdr3_nt: TGTGCCAGCAGTGACGGGACTAGCGGGGCAGATACGCAGTATTTT
cdr3_aa: CASSDGTSGADTQYF

d_call: TRBD1
v_call: TRBV5-1
j_call: TRBJ2-1
cdr3_nt: TGCGCCAGCAGCTTGCCGGACAGGCTGTTAGAGCAGTTCTTC
cdr3_aa: CASSLPDRLLEQFF

d_call: -
v_call: TRBV18
j_call: TRBJ1-5
cdr3_nt: TGTGCCAGCTCACTACTACCACAGGAGAGCAATCAGCCCCAGCATTTT
cdr3_aa: CASSLLPQESNQPQHF

d_call: TRBD1
v_call: TRBV30
j_call: TRBJ2-5
cdr3_nt: TGTGCCGGGAGTATAACGGGACAGCGCCAAGAGACCCAGTACTTC
cdr3_aa: CAGSITGQRQETQYF

d_call: TRBD2
v_call: TRBV5-1
j_call: TRBJ2-7
cdr3_nt: TGCGCCAGCAGCTTGGTTGTTAGCGGGAGGAGGGGCTACGAGCAGTACTTC
cdr3_aa: CASSLVVSGRRGYEQYF

d_call: -
v_call: TRBV5-1
j_call: TRBJ1-1
cdr3_nt: TGCGCCAGCGGACGCTCCGGGGGTGAAGCTTTCTTT
cdr3_aa: CASGRSGGEAFF

d_call: TRBD1
v_call: TRBV9
j_call: TRBJ2-7
cdr3_nt: TGTGCCAGCAGCGTAGGACAGGGCGCCTACGAGCAGTACTTC
cdr3_aa: CASSVGQGAYEQYF

d_call: -
v_call: TRBV5-1
j_call: TRBJ1-4
cdr3_nt: TGCGCCAGCAGCTCCGACAGTGCAACTAATGAAAAACTGTTTTTT
cdr3_aa: CASSSDSATNEKLFF

d_call: TRBD2
v_call: TRBV29-1
j_call: TRBJ2-3
cdr3_nt: TGCAGCTCTGGGGGAGGACTAGCGTCAGATACGCAGTATTTT
cdr3_aa: CSSGGGLASDTQYF

d_call: TRBD2
v_call: TRBV28
j_call: TRBJ2-1
cdr3_nt: TGTGCCAGCAGCCCCGGGACTAGCGGTTTCTACAATGAGCAGTTCTTC
cdr3_aa: CASSPGTSGFYNEQFF

d_call: TRBD1
v_call: TRBV6-1
j_call: TRBJ2-1
cdr3_nt: TGTGCCAGCAGTGAAATTGGGACAGGGGTATCCTACAATGAGCAGTTCTTC
cdr3_aa: CASSEIGTGVSYNEQFF

d_call: TRBD1
v_call: TRBV13
j_call: TRBJ1-3
cdr3_nt: TGTGCCAGCAGCTTTGGTGGGACAGGGGGTGGAAACACCATATATTTT
cdr3_aa: CASSFGGTGGGNTIYF

d_call: -
v_call: TRBV7-8
j_call: TRBJ1-4
cdr3_nt: TGTGCCAGCAGCTTAGCGACTACCAGAGCAACTAATGAAAAACTGTTTTTT
cdr3_aa: CASSLATTRATNEKLFF

d_call: TRBD1
v_call: TRBV2
j_call: TRBJ1-2
cdr3_nt: TGTGCCAGCAGGGAGACAGGGCCCAACTATGGCTACACCTTC
cdr3_aa: CASRETGPNYGYTF

d_call: -
v_call: TRBV5-1
j_call: TRBJ1-3
cdr3_nt: TGCGCCAGCAGCTTGGGGACAAGGGCTGGAAACACCATATATTTT
cdr3_aa: CASSLGTRAGNTIYF

d_call: -
v_call: TRBV21-1
j_call: TRBJ2-3
cdr3_nt: TGTGCCAGCAGCAAGTCTTTACGGGTGAAGGGGACAGATACGCAGTATTTT
cdr3_aa: CASSKSLRVKGTDTQYF

d_call: -
v_call: TRBV6-1
j_call: TRBJ1-2
cdr3_nt: TGTGCCAGCAGTGGAACGGGGTATGGCTACACCTTC
cdr3_aa: CASSGTGYGYTF

d_call: TRBD1
v_call: TRBV19
j_call: TRBJ2-7
cdr3_nt: TGTGCCAGTAGCCATCCGGGACAGGCTGCCTACGAGCAGTACTTC
cdr3_aa: CASSHPGQAAYEQYF

d_call: -
v_call: TRBV27
j_call: TRBJ1-5
cdr3_nt: TGTGCCAGCAGTTTATCGTCAGGGGCCCTTGGCAATCAGCCCCAGCATTTT
cdr3_aa: CASSLSSGALGNQPQHF

d_call: -
v_call: TRBV19
j_call: TRBJ1-1
cdr3_nt: TGTGCCAGTAGGCCAGACTATCGGGACACTGAAGCTTTCTTT
cdr3_aa: CASRPDYRDTEAFF

d_call: -
v_call: TRBV6-5
j_call: TRBJ1-5
cdr3_nt: TGTGCCAGCGAAGTCTGGGGGGATCGCAATCAGCCCCAGCATTTT
cdr3_aa: CASEVWGDRNQPQHF

d_call: -
v_call: TRBV4-2
j_call: TRBJ1-5
cdr3_nt: TGTGCCAGCAGCCAAGAGGGGACACGCAATCAGCCCCAGCATTTT
cdr3_aa: CASSQEGTRNQPQHF

d_call: -
v_call: TRBV5-1
j_call: TRBJ2-7
cdr3_nt: TGCGCCAGCAGCACCGGGATGGTGGGTGAGCAGTACTTC
cdr3_aa: CASSTGMVGEQYF

d_call: TRBD1
v_call: TRBV9
j_call: TRBJ2-1
cdr3_nt: TGTGCCAGCAGCGTAGTAGGACAGGGGTCCTACAATGAGCAGTTCTTC
cdr3_aa: CASSVVGQGSYNEQFF

d_call: -
v_call: TRBV6-1
j_call: TRBJ1-4
cdr3_nt: TGTGCCAGCCAGCGGCCGATTAATGAAAAACTGTTTTTT
cdr3_aa: CASQRPINEKLFF

d_call: -
v_call: TRBV7-9
j_call: TRBJ1-2
cdr3_nt: TGTGCCAGCAGCTTATTTATGCAGGGATCGGATGGCTACACCTTC
cdr3_aa: CASSLFMQGSDGYTF

d_call: -
v_call: TRBV7-2
j_call: TRBJ2-1
cdr3_nt: TGTGCCAGCAGCCCCCGGACGGGGTCCTACAATGAGCAGTTCTTC
cdr3_aa: CASSPRTGSYNEQFF

d_call: -
v_call: TRBV20-1
j_call: TRBJ2-2
cdr3_nt: TGCAGTGCTCCTAGCGTCGGGGAGCTGTTTTTT
cdr3_aa: CSAPSVGELFF